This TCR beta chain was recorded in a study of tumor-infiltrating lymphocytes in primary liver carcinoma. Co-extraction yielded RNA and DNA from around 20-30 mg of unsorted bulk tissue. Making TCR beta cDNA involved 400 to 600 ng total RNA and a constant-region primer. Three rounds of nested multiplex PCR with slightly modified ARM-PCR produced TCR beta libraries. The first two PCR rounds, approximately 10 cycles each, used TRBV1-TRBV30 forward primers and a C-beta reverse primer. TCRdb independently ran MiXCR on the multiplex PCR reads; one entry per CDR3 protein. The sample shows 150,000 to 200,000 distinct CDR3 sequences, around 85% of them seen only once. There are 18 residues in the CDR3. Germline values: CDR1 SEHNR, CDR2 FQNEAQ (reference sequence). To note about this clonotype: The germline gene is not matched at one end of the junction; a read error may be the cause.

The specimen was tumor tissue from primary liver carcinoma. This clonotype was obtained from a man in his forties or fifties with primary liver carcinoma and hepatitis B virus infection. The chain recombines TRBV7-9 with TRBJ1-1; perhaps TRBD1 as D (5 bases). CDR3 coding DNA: TGTGCCAGCAGCTTAGGCCAAATCCGTCCGGGACCGAACACTGAAGCTCTCTTT. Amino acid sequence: CASSLGQIRPGPNTEALF.